The 32 T cell receptor beta chains reported below all come from one sample, sequenced in a study of T cell changes during pregnancy in multiple sclerosis. The protocol was immunoSEQ multiplex PCR, while the TCRdb copy is restricted to in-frame clones and leaves out a portion. In the table there are roughly 43,000 clones, approximately 94% of which are singletons. The source material was CD4+ T cells from peripheral blood mononuclear cells, sampled in the third trimester of pregnancy. The receptors were sampled from a female donor with multiple sclerosis, enrolled in a pregnancy study.

This chain connects TRBV11-2 to TRBJ2-5; TRBD1 matches at 8 bases. This CDR3 comprises 15 residues. Germline CDR1 reads SGHAT; CDR2 reads FQNNGV. V was pared by 5 bases and J by 1 base, with 6 bases of the junction left unmatched. CDR3 DNA sequence: TGTGCCAGCAGCACCGACAGGGGACTCCAAGAGACCCAGTACTTC. Translated: CASSTDRGLQETQYF.

The V and J genes are TRBV2 and TRBJ2-1; 8 bases match TRBD2. Germline-derived CDR1 and CDR2 are SNHLY and FYNNEI. This CDR3 has 15 amino acids. V dropped 6 bases and J dropped 8; count of bases not matched to a gene: 12. As DNA, the CDR3 is TGTGCCAGCAGCCGACTCGCGGGGGGCCGGGATGAGCAGTTCTTC. The encoded protein is CASSRLAGGRDEQFF.

J is TRBJ2-2 and V is TRBV10-3, with D possibly matching TRBD1 (6 bases). CDR1 and CDR2 (germline): ENHRY, SYGVKD. V was clipped by 10 bases and J by 5 bases, with 11 bases between them. This CDR3 region has 12 residues. The CDR3, as DNA: TGTGCCACAGGACAGAAAACCGGGGAGCTGTTTTTT. Residues: CATGQKTGELFF.

A word on this clone: Sequence at one end of the junction differs from germline and may be a read error. The gene calls are TRBV7-6 and TRBJ2-3, with a tentative D call TRBD2 (6 bases). Germline values: CDR1 SGHVS, CDR2 FNYEAQ. The CDR3 has 11 amino acids. CDR3 nucleotides: TGTGCCAGCAGCCCGGACTACCGGCAATTTTTT. Residues: CASSPDYRQFF. Full variable domain (outside the CDR3, taken from reference TRBV7-6 and TRBJ2-3): GAGVSQSPRYKVTKRGQDVALRCDPISGHVSLYWYRQALGQGPEFLTYFNYEAQQDKSGLPNDRFSAERPEGSISTLTIQRTEQRDSAMYRCASSPDYRQFFGPGTRLTVL.

The chain couples TRBV5-4 to TRBJ2-1; 15 nucleotides line up with TRBD2. The CDR3 has 15 amino acids. From germline, CDR1 is SGHNT and CDR2 YYREEE (reference sequence). With V trimmed by 4 bases and J by 6 bases, 2 bases remained unmatched. CDR3: CASSTGLAGGNEQFF. CDR3 DNA: TGTGCCAGCAGCACGGGACTAGCGGGAGGCAATGAGCAGTTCTTC.

The rearrangement uses TRBV18 and TRBJ1-5; tentative D call: TRBD1 (5 bases). The CDR3 has 16 residues. Germline V gene lookup returns CDR1 KGHSH and CDR2 LQKENI. The V end lost 3 bases, the J end lost 0 bases, and 12 bases lay between the germline ends. The CDR3 loop is CASSPARADSNQPQHF. The CDR3, as DNA: TGTGCCAGCTCACCGGCCAGGGCAGATAGCAATCAGCCCCAGCATTTT.

The chain employs TRBV9 and TRBJ1-2; D remains unclear. The CDR3 contains 11 residues. V lost 4 bases, J lost 6 bases, and 7 bases lay in between. Germline V gene data show CDR1 as SGDLS and CDR2 as YYNGEE. For the CDR3, the DNA is TGTGCCAGCAGCACCCAGAATGGCTACACCTTC. This sequence encodes CASSTQNGYTF.

This sequence joins TRBV28 and TRBJ1-2; D not resolved. CDR1 MDHEN and CDR2 SYDVKM come from the germline V gene. The CDR3 has 15 amino acids. The CDR3 spells CSSSGVQPPLYGYTF. The CDR3 nucleotides are TGTTCTTCCTCCGGGGTTCAACCCCCTCTCTATGGCTACACCTTC.

This rearrangement joins TRBV15 to TRBJ2-5, with TRBD2 identical over 8 bases. V lost 8 bases, J lost 5 bases, and 7 bases stayed unmatched. Germline V gives CDR1 LNHNV, CDR2 YYDKDF (reference sequence). The CDR3 is 13 amino acids. The CDR3 sequence: CATSAGGHETQYF. Here the CDR3 DNA reads TGTGCCACCTCCGCGGGGGGTCACGAGACCCAGTACTTC.

CDR3 in DNA: TGTGCCAGCAGCCTGGACAGGGTTAGCAATCAGCCCCAGCATTTT. This codes for CASSLDRVSNQPQHF. The J gene is TRBJ1-5, the V gene TRBV6-1; 8 nucleotides align to TRBD1. CDR3 length: 15 residues. Germline V gene sequence: CDR1 MNHNS, CDR2 SASEGT. The V and J ends lost 6 bases and 0 bases, in that order; junction bases with no gene match: 4.

This rearrangement joins TRBV29-1 to TRBJ2-7, with D perhaps matching TRBD2 (5 bases). The CDR3 contains 13 residues. Deletions cut 4 bases from V and 5 bases from J, with 15 bases between. Looked up from germline, CDR1 is SQVTM and CDR2 is ANQGSEA. The CDR3 DNA follows: TGCAGCGTTGGACAAGGAGGTTTCAACGAGCAGTACTTC. Translating gives CSVGQGGFNEQYF.

The V gene is TRBV6-5, the J gene TRBJ2-1; 8 bases map to TRBD2. CDR3 size: 15 residues. Germline V CDR1 and CDR2: MNHEY, SVGAGI. J lost 8 bases, V lost 0 bases, and 6 bases had no gene match. CDR3 bases: TGTGCCAGCAGTTACTCGTCGGGACTAGGGGATGAGCAGTTCTTC. It yields the protein CASSYSSGLGDEQFF.

This chain joins TRBV2 and TRBJ2-7; D is perhaps TRBD1 (5 bases). Germline CDR1 is SNHLY and CDR2 is FYNNEI. The CDR3 consists of 12 residues. Between the trimmed V and J ends, which lost 7 bases and 3 bases, there was a span of 10 bases. CDR3 sequence reads: CASNPTVYEQYF. In nucleotides, the CDR3 is TGTGCCAGCAACCCGACAGTCTACGAGCAGTACTTC.

The V gene is TRBV5-4, the J gene TRBJ1-4, with 9 bases matching TRBD1. The CDR3 is 16 residues long. Per the germline V gene, CDR1 is SGHNT and CDR2 is YYREEE (reference sequence). The V gene end was trimmed by 3 bases and the J gene end by 7 bases; junction bases not matched to a gene: 10. The CDR3 protein is CASSSAGQGQSEKLFF. Written as DNA, the CDR3 is TGTGCCAGCAGCTCCGCGGGACAGGGACAAAGTGAAAAACTGTTTTTT. Together with reference TRBV5-4 and TRBJ1-4, the CDR3 gives the full variable domain: ETGVTQSPTHLIKTRGQQVTLRCSSQSGHNTVSWYQQALGQGPQFIFQYYREEENGRGNFPPRFSGLQFPNYSSELNVNALELDDSALYLCASSSAGQGQSEKLFFGSGTQLSVL.

As DNA, the CDR3 is TGTGCCAGTAGTATGGGCAGGGGTTTATGGTTCTTC. It yields the protein CASSMGRGLWFF. The chain couples TRBV19 to TRBJ2-1; D may be TRBD1 (6 bases). The CDR3 is 12 residues long. Germline V CDR1 and CDR2: LNHDA, SQIVND (reference sequence). V gave up 3 bases and J gave up 15 bases, with 15 bases separating them.

This clone came up a few times. The J gene is TRBJ2-3, the V gene TRBV2, with a possible D match to TRBD2 (6 bases). This CDR3 has 13 residues. Germline V lookup: CDR1 SNHLY, CDR2 FYNNEI. V dropped 6 bases and J dropped 4 bases, with 11 bases sitting between them. The CDR3 coding sequence is TGTGCCAGCAGAGAGGCGGGGCCAGATACGCAGTATTTT. Its protein product is CASREAGPDTQYF.

DNA of the CDR3: TGTGCCAGCGGGAGGAGCTCCTACGAGCAGTACTTC. Encoded protein: CASGRSSYEQYF. The rearrangement uses TRBV28 and TRBJ2-5; perhaps TRBD2 as D (6 bases). TRBJ2-7 matches the DNA end more closely, so the J call is doubtful. Germline V gene data show CDR1 as MDHEN and CDR2 as SYDVKM. The CDR3 is made up of 12 amino acids.

The chain has TRBV4-2 and TRBJ2-1; TRBD2 is a possible D gene (7 bases). Trimming took off 2 bases at V and 7 bases at J, with 18 bases between the two ends. The CDR3 contains 16 residues. From germline, CDR1 is LGHNA and CDR2 YNFKEQ. The CDR3 nucleotides are TGTGCCAGCAGCCAAAGTTGGAGGGGGGGCTCAAATGAGCAGTTCTTC. Translation gives CASSQSWRGGSNEQFF.

The chain joins TRBV28 to TRBJ2-7; no firm D call. The CDR3 is 12 amino acids. The ends were cut back, 3 bases at V and 0 bases at J, with 3 bases in the middle. Germline V gene sequence: CDR1 MDHEN, CDR2 SYDVKM. The CDR3 DNA is TGTGCCAGCAGTTTTCTCTCCTACGAGCAGTACTTC. Translated, it gives CASSFLSYEQYF.

This clone appeared a single time. The V and J genes are TRBV27 and TRBJ2-1; 13 nucleotides line up with TRBD2. Germline V CDR1 and CDR2: MNHEY, SMNVEV (reference sequence). The CDR3 spans 15 residues. V lost 4 bases and J lost 7; bases outside the gene matches: 4. Here the CDR3 reads CASSSGLAGVNEQFF. The CDR3 region has the DNA TGTGCCAGCAGTTCCGGACTAGCGGGAGTAAATGAGCAGTTCTTC.

The chain couples TRBV7-2 to TRBJ2-7; TRBD1 is a possible D gene (7 bases). The CDR3 is made up of 19 amino acids. V lost 4 bases, J lost 3 bases, and 28 bases lay in between. In germline, CDR1 is SGHTA, CDR2 FQGNSA. CDR3 loop: CASSSRGGQGGVGRYEQYF. The CDR3 DNA follows: TGTGCCAGCAGCTCTCGCGGAGGCCAGGGGGGTGTGGGGCGCTACGAGCAGTACTTC.

In DNA form, the CDR3 reads TGCGCCAGCAGCTTTAAAGGGGAACCCCCCTACGAGCAGTACTTC. This translates into CASSFKGEPPYEQYF. The rearrangement links TRBV5-1 to TRBJ2-7; possible D gene TRBD1, 5 bases. The CDR3 has 15 amino acids. Germline values: CDR1 SGHRS, CDR2 YFSETQ. Trimming stripped 2 bases from V and 2 bases from J, with 14 bases between.

The chain recombines TRBV13 with TRBJ2-7; 12 nucleotides agree with TRBD2. CDR1 is PRHDT, CDR2 FYEKMQ, per germline (reference sequence). V lost 1 base and J lost 5; bases outside the gene matches: 9. The CDR3 contains 17 residues. The CDR3 spells CASSLASGGAYANEQYF. DNA for the CDR3: TGTGCCAGCAGCTTAGCTAGCGGGGGGGCGTACGCCAACGAGCAGTACTTC.

CDR3 DNA sequence: TGTGCCAGTATGAGGCAGGGCTATGGCTACACCTTC. Its translation: CASMRQGYGYTF. V is TRBV19 and J is TRBJ1-2, with D possibly being TRBD1 (5 bases). Trimming left V 7 bases short and J 4 bases short, with 10 bases between. CDR1 and CDR2 from the germline V gene are LNHDA and SQIVND (reference sequence). The CDR3 has 12 residues.

This clone was seen only once. The chain carries TRBV2 and TRBJ2-3; maybe TRBD2 (6 bases). Germline V CDR1 and CDR2: SNHLY, FYNNEI. The CDR3 covers 15 residues. Trimming left V 4 bases short and J 0 bases short, with 11 bases between. The CDR3 protein is CASSADGGSTDTQYF. The CDR3 DNA reads TGTGCCAGCAGTGCTGACGGGGGTAGCACAGATACGCAGTATTTT.

This chain joins TRBV11-2 and TRBJ1-2; no definite D call. The CDR3 consists of 14 residues. Germline V gene lookup returns CDR1 SGHAT and CDR2 FQNNGV. With 7 bases removed from V and 8 bases from J, the gap between germline ends came to 20 bases. The DNA of the CDR3 is TGTGCCAGCACCAAAGACCGAGGACTATTGGGCTACACCTTC. Its protein is CASTKDRGLLGYTF.

This chain links TRBV7-9 with TRBJ2-7; TRBD2 agrees at 8 bases. The CDR3 extends over 17 amino acids. V lost 5 bases and J lost 4; bases outside the gene matches: 16. Looked up from germline, CDR1 is SEHNR and CDR2 is FQNEAQ (reference sequence). CDR3 sequence: CASSQEGYGRVLYEQYF. The DNA for the CDR3 is TGTGCCAGCAGCCAGGAGGGATACGGGAGGGTTCTATACGAGCAGTACTTC.

This chain connects TRBV18 to TRBJ1-1; possible D gene TRBD1, 6 bases. CDR3 length: 15 amino acids. V lost 4 bases and J 3 bases, leaving 15 bases between the germline ends. CDR1 and CDR2 (germline): KGHSH, LQKENI. CDR3 loop: CASSLKQGLYTEAFF. Here the CDR3 DNA reads TGTGCCAGCTCACTTAAACAGGGACTATACACTGAAGCTTTCTTT.

The chain employs TRBV6-1 and TRBJ1-6; TRBD1 is a possible D gene (6 bases). Germline CDR1 and CDR2: MNHNS and SASEGT. Deletions cut 6 bases from V and 8 bases from J, with 17 bases between. The CDR3 runs to 15 residues. The CDR3 loop is CASRRDTGSDSPLHF. The CDR3 DNA reads TGTGCCAGCAGGCGCGATACAGGGTCGGATTCACCCCTCCACTTT.

This clone was counted once. This chain uses TRBV5-1 with TRBJ2-7; 8 positions match TRBD1. CDR1 is SGHRS, CDR2 YFSETQ, per germline. This CDR3 has 15 amino acids. V gave up 4 bases and J gave up 2 bases; unmatched junction bases: 8. In nucleotides, the CDR3 is TGCGCCAGCAGCCTGAGATGGACAGGGCCCTACGAGCAGTACTTC. This translates into CASSLRWTGPYEQYF. Filled out from reference TRBV5-1 and TRBJ2-7, the complete variable domain reads KAGVTQTPRYLIKTRGQQVTLSCSPISGHRSVSWYQQTPGQGLQFLFEYFSETQRNKGNFPGRFSGRQFSNSRSEMNVSTLELGDSALYLCASSLRWTGPYEQYFGPGTRLTVT.

The chain has TRBV27 and TRBJ1-4; 9 bases fit TRBD1. The germline CDR1 and CDR2 sequences are MNHEY and SMNVEV (reference sequence). The CDR3 runs to 20 residues. V was clipped by 5 bases and J by 8 bases; unmatched bases: 24. CDR3 sequence: CASSLAYHRGRKRMTEKLFF. The CDR3 region has the DNA TGTGCCAGCAGTCTAGCCTACCACAGGGGGCGGAAGAGAATGACAGAAAAACTGTTTTTT. The full variable domain, in which reference TRBV27 and TRBJ1-4 provide the parts outside the CDR3, is EAQVTQNPRYLITVTGKKLTVTCSQNMNHEYMSWYRQDPGLGLRQIYYSMNVEVTDKGDVPEGYKVSRKEKRNFPLILESPSPNQTSLYFCASSLAYHRGRKRMTEKLFFGSGTQLSVL.

The chain joins TRBV7-2 to TRBJ2-7, with 9 bases lining up with TRBD1. This CDR3 contains 15 residues. CDR1 is SGHTA, CDR2 FQGNSA, per germline. The V gene end was trimmed by 0 bases and the J gene end by 7 bases; junction bases not matched to a gene: 7. In DNA form, the CDR3 reads TGTGCCAGCAGCTTAGCGCAGGGACAGGGCGGTGAGCAGTACTTC. Protein product: CASSLAQGQGGEQYF.